This TCR beta chain was sequenced for a study of T cells in localized non-small cell lung cancer. Whole-study findings and limits: Turning up in adjacent lung were a median roughly 50 of the top 100 tumor clones.

The CDR3 spans 16 residues. The ends lost 6 bases at V and 1 base at J; junction bases unmatched: 9. Germline values: CDR1 LNHDA, CDR2 SQIVND (reference sequence). Profiling relied on immunoSEQ multiplex PCR, and the TCRdb table lists in-frame clones only, not all of them. Altogether about 41,000 clones are present, 65% to 90% being singletons, with the ten largest covering 7.8%. About this clone itself: The antigen is undetermined.

The sequence was obtained from a man between 40 and 69 years old with stage II lung adenocarcinoma. This sequence joins TRBV19 and TRBJ2-3; 8 bases fit TRBD2. Sample: PBMCs, taken before any cancer treatment. CDR3 coding DNA: TGTGCCAGTAGGTCACCGGGGGGGACGGGCACAGATACGCAGTATTTT. Protein sequence: CASRSPGGTGTDTQYF. The whole variable domain, filled in from reference TRBV19 and TRBJ2-3, reads DGGITQSPKYLFRKEGQNVTLSCEQNLNHDAMYWYRQDPGQGLRLIYYSQIVNDFQKGDIAEGYSVSREKKESFPLTVTSAQKNPTAFYLCASRSPGGTGTDTQYFGPGTRLTVL.